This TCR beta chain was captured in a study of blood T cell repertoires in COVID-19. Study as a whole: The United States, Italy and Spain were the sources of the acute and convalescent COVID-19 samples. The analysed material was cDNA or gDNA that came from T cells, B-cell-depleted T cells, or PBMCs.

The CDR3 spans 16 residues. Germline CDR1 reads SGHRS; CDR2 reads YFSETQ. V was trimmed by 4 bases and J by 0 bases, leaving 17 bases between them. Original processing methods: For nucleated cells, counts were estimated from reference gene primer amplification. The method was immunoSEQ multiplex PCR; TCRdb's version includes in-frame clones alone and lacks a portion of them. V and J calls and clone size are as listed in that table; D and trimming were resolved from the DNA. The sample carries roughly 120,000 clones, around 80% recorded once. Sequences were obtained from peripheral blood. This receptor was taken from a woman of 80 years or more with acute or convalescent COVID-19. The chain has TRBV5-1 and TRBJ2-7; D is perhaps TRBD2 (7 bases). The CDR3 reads CASSPGGHFSSYEQYF. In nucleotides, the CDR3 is TGCGCCAGCAGCCCGGGGGGACACTTCAGCTCCTACGAGCAGTACTTC.